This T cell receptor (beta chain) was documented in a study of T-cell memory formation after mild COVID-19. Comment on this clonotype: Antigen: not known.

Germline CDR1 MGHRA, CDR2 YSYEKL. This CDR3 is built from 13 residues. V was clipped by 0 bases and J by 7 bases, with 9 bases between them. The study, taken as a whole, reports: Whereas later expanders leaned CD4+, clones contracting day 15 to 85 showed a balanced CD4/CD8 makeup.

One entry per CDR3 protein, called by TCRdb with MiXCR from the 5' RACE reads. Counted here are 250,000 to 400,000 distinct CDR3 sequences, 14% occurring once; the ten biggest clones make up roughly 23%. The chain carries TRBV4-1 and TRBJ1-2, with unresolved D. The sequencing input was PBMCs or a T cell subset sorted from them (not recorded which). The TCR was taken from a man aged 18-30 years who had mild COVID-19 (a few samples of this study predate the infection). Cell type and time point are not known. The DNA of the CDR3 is TGCGCCAGCAGCCAAGAAGGAGGGCTTGGCTACACCTTC. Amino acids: CASSQEGGLGYTF.